This T cell receptor beta chain was sequenced for a study of Tregs in tolerant kidney transplant recipients. Mixed chimerism was transient after nonmyeloablative marrow transplants from related graft donors. Unstimulated Tregs (CD4+CD25+CD127-) and CD4+CD25- non-Tregs were sorted from PBMCs. Repertoires were generated with immunoSEQ multiplex PCR, while TCRdb's copy carries only in-frame clones and drops some. The sample yields under 90,000 clones, roughly nine tenths seen once. CDR1 and CDR2 (germline): MNHNS, SASEGT. CDR3 length: 15 amino acids. V was clipped by 6 bases and J by 3 bases, with 14 bases between them.

The TCR comes from a human patient who received a combined kidney and bone marrow transplant. A subset of T cells may come from the graft donor. This material consisted of CD4+ T cells from blood (PBMCs), taken 24 months after the transplant. This chain joins TRBV6-1 and TRBJ1-4; D is possibly TRBD1 (6 bases). The CDR3 DNA is TGTGCCAGCAGACACTCAGGGGAGCCTAATGAAAAACTGTTTTTT. It encodes CASRHSGEPNEKLFF.